This TCR beta chain appears in the sequencing data of a study of blood T cells in healthy people across ages. Combining a sample-barcoded 5' primer with a J-beta primer mix, a second PCR ran for about 6 to 11 cycles. A template-switch adaptor that had 12 random nucleotides put a tag on each cDNA molecule. TCRdb independently ran MiXCR on the 5' RACE reads; one entry per CDR3 protein. Among 700,000 or so distinct CDR3 sequences listed, around two fifths were seen once. This clonotype was detected once. The CDR3 is 16 residues long. V trimming: 3 bases; J trimming: 9 bases; junction bases outside the gene matches: 10. CDR1 SGHTA and CDR2 FQGNSA come from the germline V gene.

This clonotype was obtained from an older man in good health. V usage is TRBV7-2 and J usage is TRBJ2-2, with 10 bases lining up with TRBD2. Sequences were obtained from blood. CDR3 coding DNA: TGTGCCAGCAGCTTCAACCAGCGGGGGGGAGTGAGGGAGCTGTTTTTT. Its translation is CASSFNQRGGVRELFF.